The T cell receptor (beta chain) described here comes from a study of cytomegalovirus exposure and HLA in healthy donors. In the case of this clone: Its specificity is unknown.

Study findings and constraints: In a later analysis, at a false discovery rate of 0.05, 16,951 TCR beta sequences were associated with HLA alleles.

60 Vbeta and 13 Jbeta primers were used in PCR. Sequenced by immunoSEQ multiplex PCR; TCRdb stores in-frame clones only, minus some. The table records about 220,000 clones, roughly 83% of them present only once. This CDR3 is 19 amino acids long. The trim removed 0 bases at V and 3 bases at J, leaving 11 bases unmatched. Germline CDR1 and CDR2: SGHNT and YYREEE (reference sequence). This TCR derives from a boy aged 2-9 years in good health and CMV-seronegative. V is TRBV5-4 and J is TRBJ2-3, with 12 bases aligning to TRBD2. The sample consisted of PBMCs. CDR3 nucleotides: TGTGCCAGCAGCTTGGATCTAGCGGGAGGGAAGGGTTGGACAGATACGCAGTATTTT. It codes for CASSLDLAGGKGWTDTQYF.